The clone carrying this T cell receptor gamma chain was recorded a few times. Antigen specificity is unknown. Sequence at one end of the junction differs from germline and may be a read error. Different DNA sequences within this sample yield the same CDR3. CDR3 length: 11 amino acids. Germline CDR1 and CDR2: GITISATS and ISYDGTV (reference sequence). RNA was extracted from the cells and then reverse transcribed. Pooled V-gene forward primers with one constant-region reverse primer generated the CDR3 amplicons by multiplex PCR. TCRdb processed the multiplex PCR reads again with the CATT caller. The profile covers about 23,000 gamma-chain clones, with roughly 13% appearing a single time and under 2% taken by the ten largest. This sample stems from a study of Vδ1+ human thymocytes. Study-wide findings and caveats: Donors shared many TRG clonotypes but few TRD clonotypes. In the thymus, TRG and TRD repertoires looked highly polyclonal with Gaussian CDR3 lengths.

After alphabeta T cell depletion, CD3+ Vdelta1+ Vdelta2- thymocytes were sorted. Purity of the sorted Vdelta1+ thymocytes ranged from 98% to 99.6%. The TCR comes from a child in the first two years of life who had congenital heart surgery. The genes are TRGV9 and TRGJ1 or TRGJ2. The sequenced material came from Vdelta1+ gamma-delta thymocytes from the thymus. As for subset: FACS-sorted CD3+ TCRalphabeta- TCRVdelta1+ TCRVdelta2- thymocytes. CDR3 in DNA: TGTGCCTTGTGGTCCGGCCGGAAGAAACTCTTC. This encodes CALWSGRKKLF.